This TCR beta chain was recovered during a study of control samples from healthy donors and cancer patients. The assay was immunoSEQ multiplex PCR, and TCRdb's table has in-frame clones only and misses some. The table lists 150,000 to 180,000 clones, about 94% of them singletons. The CDR3 runs to 15 residues. Germline V CDR1 and CDR2: MDHEN, SYDVKM. The V gene end was trimmed by 5 bases and the J gene end by 0 bases; junction bases not matched to a gene: 6. The genes are TRBV28 and TRBJ1-1, with 7 bases fitting TRBD1. The TCR comes from a man aged 35 to 55 in good health. Sequenced: blood. CDR3 bases: TGTGCCAGCAGTAAAAGTACAGGGGTGAACACTGAAGCTTTCTTT. This gives the protein CASSKSTGVNTEAFF.